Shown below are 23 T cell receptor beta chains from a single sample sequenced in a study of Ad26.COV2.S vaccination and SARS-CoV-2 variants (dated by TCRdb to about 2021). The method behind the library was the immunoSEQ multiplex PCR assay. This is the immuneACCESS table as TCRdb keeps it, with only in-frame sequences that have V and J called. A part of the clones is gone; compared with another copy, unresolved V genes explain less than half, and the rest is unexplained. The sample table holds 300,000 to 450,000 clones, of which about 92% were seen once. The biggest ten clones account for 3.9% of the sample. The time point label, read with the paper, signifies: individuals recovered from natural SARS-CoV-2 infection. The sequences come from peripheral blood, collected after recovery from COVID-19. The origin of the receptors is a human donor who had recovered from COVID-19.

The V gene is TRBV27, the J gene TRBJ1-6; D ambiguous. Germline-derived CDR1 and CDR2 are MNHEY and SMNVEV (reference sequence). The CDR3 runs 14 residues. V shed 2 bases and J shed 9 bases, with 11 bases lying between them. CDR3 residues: CASSLPGVLSPLHF. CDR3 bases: TGTGCCAGCAGTTTACCAGGAGTACTTTCACCCCTCCACTTT.

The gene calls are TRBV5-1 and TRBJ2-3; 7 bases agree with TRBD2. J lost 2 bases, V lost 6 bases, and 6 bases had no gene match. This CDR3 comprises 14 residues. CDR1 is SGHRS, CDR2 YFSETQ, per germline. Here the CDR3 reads CASNQRGFTDTQYF. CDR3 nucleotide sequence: TGCGCCAGCAACCAGCGGGGCTTCACAGATACGCAGTATTTT.

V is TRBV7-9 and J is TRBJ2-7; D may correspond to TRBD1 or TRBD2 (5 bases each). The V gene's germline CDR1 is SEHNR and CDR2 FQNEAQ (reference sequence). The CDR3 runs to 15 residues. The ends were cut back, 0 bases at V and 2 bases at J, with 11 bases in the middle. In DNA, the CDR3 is TGTGCCAGCAGCTTAGCGCCCAGGGAGCCCTACGAGCAGTACTTC. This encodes CASSLAPREPYEQYF.

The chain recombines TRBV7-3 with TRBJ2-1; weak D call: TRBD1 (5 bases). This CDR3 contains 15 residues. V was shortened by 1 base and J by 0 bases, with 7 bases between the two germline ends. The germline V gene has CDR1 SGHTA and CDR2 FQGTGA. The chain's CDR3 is CASSLIRGSYNEQFF. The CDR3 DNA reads TGTGCCAGCAGCTTAATAAGGGGCTCCTACAATGAGCAGTTCTTC.

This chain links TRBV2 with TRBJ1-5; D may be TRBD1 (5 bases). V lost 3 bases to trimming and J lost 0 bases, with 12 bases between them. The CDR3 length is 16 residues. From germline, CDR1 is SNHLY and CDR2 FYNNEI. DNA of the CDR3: TGTGCCAGCAGTGAGGAGGGGAGGATTAGCAATCAGCCCCAGCATTTT. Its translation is CASSEEGRISNQPQHF.

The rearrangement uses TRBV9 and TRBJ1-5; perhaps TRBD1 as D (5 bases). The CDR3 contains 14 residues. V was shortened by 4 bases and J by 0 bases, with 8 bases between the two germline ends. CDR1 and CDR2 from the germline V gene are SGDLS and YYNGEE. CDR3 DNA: TGTGCCAGCAGCCAGGACATTAGCAATCAGCCCCAGCATTTT. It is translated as CASSQDISNQPQHF.

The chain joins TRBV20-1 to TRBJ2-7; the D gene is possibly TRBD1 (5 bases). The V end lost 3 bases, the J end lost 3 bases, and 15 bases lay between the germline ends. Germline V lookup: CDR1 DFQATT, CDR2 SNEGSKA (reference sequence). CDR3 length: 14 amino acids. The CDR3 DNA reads TGCAGTGCTAGTGGGGCTCGGACGGACTACGAGCAGTACTTC. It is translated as CSASGARTDYEQYF.

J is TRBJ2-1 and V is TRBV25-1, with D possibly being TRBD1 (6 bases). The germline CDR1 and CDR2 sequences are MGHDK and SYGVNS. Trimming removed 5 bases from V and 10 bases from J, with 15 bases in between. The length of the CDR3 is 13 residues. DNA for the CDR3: TGTGCCAGCAGTAACATTGGGACACCAGAGCAGTTCTTC. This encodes CASSNIGTPEQFF.

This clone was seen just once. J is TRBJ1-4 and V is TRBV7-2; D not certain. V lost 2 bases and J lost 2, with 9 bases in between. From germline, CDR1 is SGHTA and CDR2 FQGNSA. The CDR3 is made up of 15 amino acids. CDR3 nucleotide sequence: TGTGCCAGCAGCTTATTAGCTAATACTAATGAAAAACTGTTTTTT. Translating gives CASSLLANTNEKLFF.

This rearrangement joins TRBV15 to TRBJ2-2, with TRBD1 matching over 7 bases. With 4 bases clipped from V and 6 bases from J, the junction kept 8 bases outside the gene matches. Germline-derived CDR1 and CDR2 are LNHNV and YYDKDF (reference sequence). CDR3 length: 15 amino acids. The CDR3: CATSTRQGDAGELFF. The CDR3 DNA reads TGTGCCACCAGCACTCGACAGGGTGATGCCGGGGAGCTGTTTTTT.

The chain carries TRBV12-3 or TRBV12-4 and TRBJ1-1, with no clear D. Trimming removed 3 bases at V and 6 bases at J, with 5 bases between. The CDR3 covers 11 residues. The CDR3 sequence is CASSLTPEAFF. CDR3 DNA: TGTGCCAGCAGTTTGACCCCTGAAGCTTTCTTT.

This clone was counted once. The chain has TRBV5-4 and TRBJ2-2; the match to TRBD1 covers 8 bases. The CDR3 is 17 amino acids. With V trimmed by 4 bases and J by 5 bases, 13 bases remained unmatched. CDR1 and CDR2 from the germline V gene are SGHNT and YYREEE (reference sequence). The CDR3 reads CASSPPLRTGRTGELFF. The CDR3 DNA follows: TGTGCCAGCAGCCCACCCCTTAGGACAGGGAGAACCGGGGAGCTGTTTTTT.

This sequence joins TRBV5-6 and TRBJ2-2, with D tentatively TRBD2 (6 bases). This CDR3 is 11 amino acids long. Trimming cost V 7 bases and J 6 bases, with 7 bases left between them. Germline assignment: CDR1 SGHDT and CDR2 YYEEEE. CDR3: CASWGAGELFF. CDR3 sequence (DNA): TGTGCCAGCTGGGGGGCCGGGGAGCTGTTTTTT.

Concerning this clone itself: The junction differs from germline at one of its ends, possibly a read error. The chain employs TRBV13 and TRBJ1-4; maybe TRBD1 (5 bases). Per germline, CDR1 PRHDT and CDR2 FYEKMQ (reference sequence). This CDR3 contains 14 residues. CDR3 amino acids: CASSLGRGGAKQFF. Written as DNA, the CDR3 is TGTGCCAGCAGCTTAGGAAGGGGCGGAGCAAAACAGTTTTTT.

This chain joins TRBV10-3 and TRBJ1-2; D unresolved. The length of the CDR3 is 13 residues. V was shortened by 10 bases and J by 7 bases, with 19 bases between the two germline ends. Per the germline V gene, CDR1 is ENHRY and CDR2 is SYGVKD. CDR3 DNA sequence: TGTGCCAACTCCCCCGGGCTCAAGGCTGGCTACACCTTC. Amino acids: CANSPGLKAGYTF.

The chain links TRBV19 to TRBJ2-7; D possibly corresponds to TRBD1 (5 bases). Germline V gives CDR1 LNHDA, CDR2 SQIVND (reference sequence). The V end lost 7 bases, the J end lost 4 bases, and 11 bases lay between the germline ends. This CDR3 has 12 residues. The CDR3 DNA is TGTGCCAGTATTAGCAGGGATTACGAGCAGTACTTC. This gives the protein CASISRDYEQYF.

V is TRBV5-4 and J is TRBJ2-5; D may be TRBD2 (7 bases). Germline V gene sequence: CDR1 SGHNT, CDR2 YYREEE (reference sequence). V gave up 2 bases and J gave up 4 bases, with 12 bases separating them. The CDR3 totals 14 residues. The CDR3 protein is CASSFGGGVETQYF. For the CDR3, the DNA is TGTGCCAGCAGCTTCGGAGGGGGGGTAGAGACCCAGTACTTC.

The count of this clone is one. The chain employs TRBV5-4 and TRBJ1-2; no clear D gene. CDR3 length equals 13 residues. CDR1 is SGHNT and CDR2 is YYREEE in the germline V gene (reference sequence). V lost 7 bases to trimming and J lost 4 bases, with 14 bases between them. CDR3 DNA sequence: TGTGCCAGCTCTAGCGGCGGCTCCTATGGCTACACCTTC. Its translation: CASSSGGSYGYTF.

CDR3 bases: TGTGCCAGTAGTACGGCCCGGAGCTCCTATAATTCACCCCTCCACTTT. It is translated as CASSTARSSYNSPLHF. The V and J genes are TRBV19 and TRBJ1-6; unclear D gene. This CDR3 has 16 amino acids. V lost 4 bases to trimming and J lost 0 bases, with 10 bases between them. Germline V gene data show CDR1 as LNHDA and CDR2 as SQIVND (reference sequence).

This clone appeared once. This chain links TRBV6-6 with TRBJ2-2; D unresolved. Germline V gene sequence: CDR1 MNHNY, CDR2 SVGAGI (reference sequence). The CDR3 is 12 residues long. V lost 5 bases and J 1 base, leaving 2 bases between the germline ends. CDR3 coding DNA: TGTGCCAGCAGTCAGAACACCGGGGAGCTGTTTTTT. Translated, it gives CASSQNTGELFF.

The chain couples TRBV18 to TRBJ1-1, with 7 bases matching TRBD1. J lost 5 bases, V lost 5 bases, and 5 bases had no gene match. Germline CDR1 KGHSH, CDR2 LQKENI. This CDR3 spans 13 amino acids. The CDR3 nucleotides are TGTGCCAGCTCAACGACAGGGCTGACTGAAGCTTTCTTT. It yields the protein CASSTTGLTEAFF.

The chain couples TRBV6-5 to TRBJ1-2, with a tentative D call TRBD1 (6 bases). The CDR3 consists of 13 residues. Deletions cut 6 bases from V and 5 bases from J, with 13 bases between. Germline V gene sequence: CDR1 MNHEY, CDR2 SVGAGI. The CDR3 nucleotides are TGTGCCAGCAGAGAGGGGGGTCTATATGGCTACACCTTC. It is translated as CASREGGLYGYTF.

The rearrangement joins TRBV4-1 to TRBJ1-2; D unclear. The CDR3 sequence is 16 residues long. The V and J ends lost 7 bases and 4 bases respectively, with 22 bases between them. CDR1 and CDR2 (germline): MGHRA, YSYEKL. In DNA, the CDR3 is TGCGCCAGCACAGACCTTCGGCGAGATAAAACCTATGGCTACACCTTC. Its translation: CASTDLRRDKTYGYTF.